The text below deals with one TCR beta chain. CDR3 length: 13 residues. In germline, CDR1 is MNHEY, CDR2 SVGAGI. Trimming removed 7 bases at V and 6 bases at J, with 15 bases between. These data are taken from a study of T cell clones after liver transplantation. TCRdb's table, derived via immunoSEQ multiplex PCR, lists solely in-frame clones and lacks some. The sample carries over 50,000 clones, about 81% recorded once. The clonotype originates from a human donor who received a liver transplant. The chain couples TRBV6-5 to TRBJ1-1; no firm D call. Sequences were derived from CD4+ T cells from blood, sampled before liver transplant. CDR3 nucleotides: TGTGCCAGCATCGCCCCGAGGATCGCTGAAGCTTTCTTT. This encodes CASIAPRIAEAFF.